This T cell receptor beta chain derives from a study of cytomegalovirus exposure and HLA in healthy donors. The repertoire was sequenced with immunoSEQ multiplex PCR; TCRdb's copy has only in-frame clones and lacks some. The sample yields 100,000 to 150,000 clones, roughly 87% seen once. Whole-study findings and limits: According to a subsequent analysis, TCR clusters identified in the first cohort showed a tendency to co-occur across the 100 to 150 validation repertoires. Three chains linked to CMV were shown in vitro to be specific for CMV antigens. The study recorded fewer than 200 TCR beta chains that were cytomegalovirus-associated.

Points on this clone: The antigen is not known.

Sequencing was carried out using PBMCs. This TCR came from a woman younger than 30 in good health and CMV-seronegative.

CDR3 nucleotide sequence: TGTGCCAGCAGTGCAAGACAGGGGAATGAAAAACTGTTTTTT. It encodes CASSARQGNEKLFF. The V call is TRBV25-1, the J call TRBJ1-4; 8 bases fit TRBD1. The V gene's germline CDR1 is MGHDK and CDR2 SYGVNS. This CDR3 has 14 amino acids. V was pared by 4 bases and J by 5 bases, with 3 bases of the junction left unmatched.